This T cell receptor beta chain is drawn from a study of PD-L1 blockade in urothelial cancer. As for the study in general: About 90% of the roughly 30 patients were men with bladder-origin urothelial cancer.

Findings and caveats of the study: Below-median pretreatment blood TCR clonality was a predictor of better survival.

Concerning this clone: No antigen is known for it.

Deletions cut 3 bases from V and 4 bases from J, with 16 bases between. Per the germline V gene, CDR1 is ENHRY and CDR2 is SYGVKD. This CDR3 region has 15 residues. Sequencing was performed with immunoSEQ multiplex PCR; in TCRdb, only in-frame clones are kept and a portion is missing. The sample lists some 41,000 clones; about 87% were seen once. Sample contribution per patient ranged from 1 to 8, covering pretreatment and on-treatment. Sequenced material: PBMCs, taken around atezolizumab (anti-PD-L1) treatment. This TCR came from a man at least 80 years old with urothelial cancer. The chain recombines TRBV10-3 with TRBJ2-7; weak D call: TRBD2 (5 bases). CDR3 amino acids: CAISEVGLAMYEQYF. The CDR3, as DNA: TGTGCCATCAGTGAAGTCGGGTTAGCGATGTACGAGCAGTACTTC.